These 29 T cell receptor beta chains were sequenced from one sample in a study of cytomegalovirus exposure and HLA in healthy donors. With 60 Vbeta and 13 Jbeta primers, the PCR was carried out. Data came from immunoSEQ multiplex PCR; TCRdb stores just in-frame clones and leaves some out. The table lists some 130,000 clones, around 77% of them singletons. Sequencing was done on a sample of PBMCs. These receptors came from a man aged 25 to 40 in good health and CMV-seronegative.

The V and J genes are TRBV6-5 and TRBJ1-5; 9 nucleotides match TRBD1. Germline V gene data show CDR1 as MNHEY and CDR2 as SVGAGI. The V segment lost 6 bases and the J segment 6 bases; nucleotides outside the gene matches: 6. The CDR3 sequence is 14 residues long. CDR3 DNA sequence: TGTGCCAGCAGAACGGGACAGGGCCTTCAGCCCCAGCATTTT. Translated: CASRTGQGLQPQHF.

The CDR3 loop is CSVEPRDRIQETQYF. The CDR3 nucleotides read TGCAGCGTTGAACCCCGGGACAGGATCCAAGAGACCCAGTACTTC. The rearrangement uses TRBV29-1 and TRBJ2-5; 8 positions match TRBD1. This CDR3 is 15 amino acids long. V lost 2 bases to trimming and J lost 1 base; unmatched junction nucleotides: 6. In germline, CDR1 is SQVTM, CDR2 ANQGSEA. The whole variable domain, remainder taken from reference TRBV29-1 and TRBJ2-5, is SAVISQKPSRDICQRGTSLTIQCQVDSQVTMMFWYRQQPGQSLTLIATANQGSEATYESGFVIDKFPISRPNLTFSTLTVSNMSPEDSSIYLCSVEPRDRIQETQYFGPGTRLLVL.

This clone was counted only a few times. The genes are TRBV5-1 and TRBJ2-3, with 8 bases that match TRBD2. CDR1 SGHRS and CDR2 YFSETQ come from the germline V gene. The CDR3 runs to 18 residues. The V and J ends lost 1 base and 0 bases, in that order; junction bases with no gene match: 10. CDR3 coding DNA: TGCGCCAGCAGCTTGTTGTCTAGCGGGCGGACTAGCACAGATACGCAGTATTTT. Translating it yields CASSLLSSGRTSTDTQYF.

V and J are TRBV28 and TRBJ1-3; TRBD1 matches at 7 bases. Germline V gene sequence: CDR1 MDHEN, CDR2 SYDVKM. The CDR3 is made up of 19 amino acids. V gave up 4 bases and J gave up 0 bases; unmatched junction bases: 15. CDR3 sequence (DNA): TGTGCCAGCAGTTCGGACCCAGACAGGGTACTCCACTCTGGAAACACCATATATTTT. Its protein product is CASSSDPDRVLHSGNTIYF.

The chain recombines TRBV10-3 with TRBJ2-1, with 15 bases lining up with TRBD2. Germline V gene lookup returns CDR1 ENHRY and CDR2 SYGVKD. The V segment lost 2 bases and the J segment 9 bases; nucleotides outside the gene matches: 8. The CDR3 consists of 17 residues. This chain's CDR3 is CAISEVGTSGRSGEQFF. CDR3 nucleotides: TGTGCCATCAGTGAGGTCGGGACTAGCGGGAGGTCAGGTGAGCAGTTCTTC.

This chain uses TRBV11-2 with TRBJ1-1; 9 bases fit TRBD1. The CDR3 runs 15 residues. CDR1 and CDR2 (germline): SGHAT, FQNNGV. With V trimmed by 5 bases and J by 4 bases, 8 bases remained unmatched. Written as DNA, the CDR3 is TGTGCCAGCAGCCCACAGGGGGCCGCCGGCACTGAAGCTTTCTTT. This translates into CASSPQGAAGTEAFF. The entire variable domain, with the rest obtained from reference TRBV11-2 and TRBJ1-1, is as follows: EAGVAQSPRYKIIEKRQSVAFWCNPISGHATLYWYQQILGQGPKLLIQFQNNGVVDDSQLPKDRFSAERLKGVDSTLKIQPAKLEDSAVYLCASSPQGAAGTEAFFGQGTRLTVV.

The rearrangement joins TRBV28 to TRBJ1-2, with 7 bases aligning to TRBD1. From germline, CDR1 is MDHEN and CDR2 SYDVKM. J was trimmed by 13 bases and V by 8 bases; bases with no gene match: 13. CDR3 size: 12 residues. The CDR3 sequence is CASSLGGAWFTF. As DNA, the CDR3 is TGTGCCAGCTCCCTAGGGGGCGCGTGGTTCACCTTC.

The table lists this clone with a few counts. The gene calls are TRBV5-1 and TRBJ2-5; D is possibly TRBD1 (7 bases). The CDR3 extends over 16 amino acids. The germline CDR1 and CDR2 sequences are SGHRS and YFSETQ. The V end was cut by 0 bases, the J end by 1 base, with 13 bases between. The CDR3 region has the DNA TGCGCCAGCAGCTTGGCTCAGGGGGGAACCCAAGAGACCCAGTACTTC. This translates into CASSLAQGGTQETQYF.

The chain has TRBV6-5 and TRBJ2-7; 11 nucleotides match TRBD2. Germline-derived CDR1 and CDR2 are MNHEY and SVGAGI. Trimming took 4 bases from V and 2 from J; bases not matched to a gene: 7. This CDR3 comprises 16 residues. The CDR3 DNA is TGTGCCAGCAGTTTGTCTAGCGGGAGGCCCGCCTACGAGCAGTACTTC. This translates into CASSLSSGRPAYEQYF.

The chain links TRBV19 to TRBJ2-1; possible D gene TRBD2, 6 bases. The CDR3 runs to 13 residues. Between the trimmed V and J ends, which lost 4 bases and 6 bases, there was a span of 10 bases. CDR1 and CDR2 from the germline V gene are LNHDA and SQIVND (reference sequence). The CDR3 is CASSNGGPNEQFF. CDR3 coding DNA: TGTGCCAGTAGTAACGGAGGGCCCAATGAGCAGTTCTTC.

The rearrangement uses TRBV4-1 and TRBJ2-1, with 8 bases identical to TRBD2. Germline CDR1 reads MGHRA; CDR2 reads YSYEKL. This CDR3 is built from 17 residues. With 0 bases clipped from V and 6 bases from J, the junction kept 10 bases outside the gene matches. CDR3 nucleotides: TGCGCCAGCAGCCAAGATGGAGCGGGAGTCGGGTCCAATGAGCAGTTCTTC. Translation gives CASSQDGAGVGSNEQFF.

The chain combines TRBV6-1 with TRBJ2-1, with D maybe TRBD2 (6 bases). The V end was cut by 5 bases, the J end by 8 bases, with 10 bases between. The CDR3 consists of 12 residues. Looked up from germline, CDR1 is MNHNS and CDR2 is SASEGT. The CDR3 spells CASSKPGDEQFF. The DNA for the CDR3 is TGTGCCAGCAGTAAACCGGGAGATGAGCAGTTCTTC.

The rearrangement joins TRBV5-4 to TRBJ2-7; TRBD1 might be the D (6 bases). CDR1 and CDR2 (germline): SGHNT, YYREEE (reference sequence). The length of the CDR3 is 14 residues. The V end was cut by 3 bases, the J end by 3 bases, with 13 bases between. CDR3 sequence: CASSSGTLLYEQYF. CDR3 sequence (DNA): TGTGCCAGCAGCTCCGGGACACTCCTCTACGAGCAGTACTTC.

The chain is built from TRBV28 and TRBJ2-2; D is unclear. The germline CDR1 and CDR2 sequences are MDHEN and SYDVKM. Trimming removed 8 bases at V and 0 bases at J, with 7 bases between. This CDR3 contains 13 residues. The CDR3 coding sequence is TGTGCCAGCTACTACCCGAACACCGGGGAGCTGTTTTTT. It encodes CASYYPNTGELFF.

This chain uses TRBV11-2 with TRBJ2-2, with 8 bases aligning to TRBD2. Per germline, CDR1 SGHAT and CDR2 FQNNGV. J was trimmed by 4 bases and V by 3 bases; bases with no gene match: 4. The CDR3 contains 15 residues. CDR3 amino acids: CASSFVAGFTGELFF. The CDR3, as DNA: TGTGCCAGCAGCTTCGTAGCGGGGTTCACCGGGGAGCTGTTTTTT.

The V call is TRBV28, the J call TRBJ1-2; TRBD1 might be the D (5 bases). The CDR3 covers 14 residues. V shed 6 bases and J shed 3 bases, with 14 bases lying between them. Per germline, CDR1 MDHEN and CDR2 SYDVKM. CDR3 sequence (DNA): TGTGCCAGCAGCTTTGACAGAGCCCACTATGGCTACACCTTC. Residues: CASSFDRAHYGYTF.

CDR3 loop: CASRDLKGARGEQYF. CDR3 nucleotide sequence: TGTGCCAGCAGGGACCTCAAGGGGGCCAGGGGCGAGCAGTACTTC. The rearrangement links TRBV2 to TRBJ2-7, with TRBD1 identical over 7 bases. This CDR3 has 15 residues. V was pared by 6 bases and J by 6 bases, with 14 bases of the junction left unmatched. Germline loops: CDR1 SNHLY, CDR2 FYNNEI.

The chain couples TRBV7-2 to TRBJ2-2; maybe TRBD2 (5 bases). The ends were cut back, 5 bases at V and 6 bases at J, with 16 bases in the middle. The germline V gene has CDR1 SGHTA and CDR2 FQGNSA. The length of the CDR3 is 15 residues. The CDR3 reads CASSRGLSEPGELFF. CDR3 coding DNA: TGTGCCAGCAGCCGAGGACTGTCGGAGCCCGGGGAGCTGTTTTTT.

The chain has TRBV11-1 and TRBJ2-7; 11 nucleotides align to TRBD2. CDR1 and CDR2 (germline): SGHAT, FQDESV (reference sequence). The ends lost 8 bases at V and 5 bases at J; junction bases unmatched: 8. The CDR3 contains 14 residues. The CDR3 DNA reads as TGTGCCAGCGGTCCTCTAGCGGGAGGCCACGAGCAGTACTTC. As protein: CASGPLAGGHEQYF.

The genes are TRBV30 and TRBJ1-5, with no clear D. Trimming removed 5 bases from V and 6 bases from J, with 14 bases in between. CDR1 and CDR2 from the germline V gene are GTSNPN and SVGIG (reference sequence). The CDR3 has 13 residues. The CDR3 bases are TGTGCCTGGGACGCCAGGTCTGGTCAGCCCCAGCATTTT. Translating gives CAWDARSGQPQHF.

This chain joins TRBV6-1 and TRBJ1-4; D might be TRBD1 (6 bases). Germline loops: CDR1 MNHNS, CDR2 SASEGT. The CDR3 length is 15 residues. V shed 1 base and J shed 8 bases, with 14 bases lying between them. CDR3 sequence reads: CASSEVGGASEKLFF. The CDR3 DNA sequence: TGTGCCAGCAGTGAAGTTGGGGGGGCTAGCGAAAAACTGTTTTTT.

J is TRBJ2-1 and V is TRBV9; D gene unclear. The germline V and J ends were trimmed by 0 bases and 1 base, with 5 bases remaining between them. Germline assignment: CDR1 SGDLS and CDR2 YYNGEE. This CDR3 spans 14 amino acids. CDR3: CASSVGGSYNEQFF. DNA of the CDR3: TGTGCCAGCAGCGTAGGAGGATCCTACAATGAGCAGTTCTTC.

The chain recombines TRBV6-1 with TRBJ1-5, with D perhaps TRBD1 (6 bases). The CDR3 length is 14 residues. Germline CDR1 reads MNHNS; CDR2 reads SASEGT. Trimming stripped 3 bases from V and 2 bases from J, with 8 bases between. In nucleotides, the CDR3 is TGTGCCAGCAGTGATTCAGGGGGCAATCAGCCCCAGCATTTT. It codes for CASSDSGGNQPQHF.

The genes are TRBV5-1 and TRBJ2-5, with 8 bases aligning to TRBD2. CDR3 length equals 16 residues. The germline CDR1 and CDR2 sequences are SGHRS and YFSETQ. V was pared by 0 bases and J by 11 bases, with 15 bases of the junction left unmatched. CDR3 loop: CASSLAGGGAGREQYF. DNA for the CDR3: TGCGCCAGCAGCTTGGCCGGGGGAGGGGCCGGGAGGGAGCAGTACTTC.

This clone was seen once. This chain connects TRBV11-2 to TRBJ2-7; 8 bases match TRBD2. CDR3 length equals 15 residues. V lost 2 bases and J lost 1; bases outside the gene matches: 4. Germline values: CDR1 SGHAT, CDR2 FQNNGV. Here the CDR3 reads CASSLLAGGSYEQYF. DNA for the CDR3: TGTGCCAGCAGCTTATTGGCGGGAGGTTCCTACGAGCAGTACTTC. Using reference TRBV11-2 and TRBJ2-7 for the parts outside the CDR3, the full variable domain is EAGVAQSPRYKIIEKRQSVAFWCNPISGHATLYWYQQILGQGPKLLIQFQNNGVVDDSQLPKDRFSAERLKGVDSTLKIQPAKLEDSAVYLCASSLLAGGSYEQYFGPGTRLTVT.

V is TRBV18 and J is TRBJ1-2; D is unclear. V was trimmed by 2 bases and J by 5 bases, leaving 6 bases between them. Germline-derived CDR1 and CDR2 are KGHSH and LQKENI. This CDR3 contains 12 residues. This CDR3 is CASSPSEYGYTF. DNA for the CDR3: TGTGCCAGCTCACCATCAGAATATGGCTACACCTTC.

This clone was seen a handful of times. This chain uses TRBV5-1 with TRBJ2-7; tentatively, D is TRBD1 (6 bases). Germline CDR1 reads SGHRS; CDR2 reads YFSETQ. This CDR3 contains 13 residues. Trimming stripped 2 bases from V and 2 bases from J, with 8 bases between. The CDR3 is CASSFGQTYEQYF. In DNA, the CDR3 is TGCGCCAGCAGCTTCGGACAGACCTACGAGCAGTACTTC.

The gene calls are TRBV6-1 and TRBJ2-7; possibly TRBD2 for D (7 bases). CDR3 length: 14 residues. V was pared by 6 bases and J by 3 bases, with 15 bases between. Looked up from germline, CDR1 is MNHNS and CDR2 is SASEGT. This CDR3 is CASRKGGGNYEQYF. The CDR3 nucleotides are TGTGCCAGCAGAAAGGGGGGGGGAAACTACGAGCAGTACTTC.

The chain has TRBV10-3 and TRBJ2-2, with 10 bases aligning to TRBD2. In germline, CDR1 is ENHRY, CDR2 SYGVKD. This CDR3 comprises 18 residues. Losses at the gene ends were 0 bases for V and 3 bases for J; bases not matched to a gene: 7. CDR3 sequence (DNA): TGTGCCATCAGTGAGTCCGCCCCCGGACTAGCGGACACCGGGGAGCTGTTTTTT. Amino acid sequence: CAISESAPGLADTGELFF.